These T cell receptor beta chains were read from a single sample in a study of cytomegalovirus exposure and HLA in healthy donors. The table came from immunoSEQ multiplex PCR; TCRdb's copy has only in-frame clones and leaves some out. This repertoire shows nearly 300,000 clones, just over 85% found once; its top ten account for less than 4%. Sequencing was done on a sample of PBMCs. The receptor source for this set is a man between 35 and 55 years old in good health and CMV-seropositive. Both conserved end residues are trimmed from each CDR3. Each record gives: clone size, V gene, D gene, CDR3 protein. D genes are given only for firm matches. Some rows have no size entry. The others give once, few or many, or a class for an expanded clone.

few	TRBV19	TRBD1	ASSDRLGTDNQPQH
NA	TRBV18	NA	ASSPRGTLGEQY
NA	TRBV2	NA	ASSEVSDSTGELF
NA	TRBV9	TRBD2	ASSAGTSTYEQY
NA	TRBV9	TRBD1	ASSHPRQGENIQY
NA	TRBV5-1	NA	ASSLGVTGELF
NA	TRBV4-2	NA	ASSQDSGVAYGQY
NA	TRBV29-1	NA	SVEHRATGTQY
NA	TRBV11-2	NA	ASTPRGYNEQF
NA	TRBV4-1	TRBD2	ASSPFGGGREFNEQF
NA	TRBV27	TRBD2	ASSFRGLEGEQY
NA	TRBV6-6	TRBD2	ASTSRGGPDTQY
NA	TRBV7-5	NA	ARSLSIGTNNEQF
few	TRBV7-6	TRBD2	ASSLGARGGREQY
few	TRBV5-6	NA	ASSLHTKTSPNTGELF
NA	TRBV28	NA	ASSSRSYEQY
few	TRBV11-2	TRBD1	ASSLAGRGRRNTIY
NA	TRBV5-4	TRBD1	APGTAFNQPQH
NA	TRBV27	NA	ASIRFGTGELF
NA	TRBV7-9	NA	ASSKDSPPEKLF
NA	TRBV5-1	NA	ASSPIGQSYGYT
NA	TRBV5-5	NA	ASSPRWGEMNTEAF
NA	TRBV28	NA	ASSLIGTPTTGQETQY
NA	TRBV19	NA	ASSIRGQVSQPQH
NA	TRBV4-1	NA	ASSQDSGRSNQPQH
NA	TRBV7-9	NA	ASSSPSSYEQY
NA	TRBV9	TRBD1	ASSAGQGVPYSYEQY
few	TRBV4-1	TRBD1	ASSQRTGREQY
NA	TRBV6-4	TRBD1	ASSEYPGGREQY
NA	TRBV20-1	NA	SSVWGETQY
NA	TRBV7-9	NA	ASSLLLPGKGTEAF
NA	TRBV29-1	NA	SVDNEGKLF
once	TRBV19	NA	ASSMDLRRVNNEQF
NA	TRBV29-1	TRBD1	SVDGDRGQGLGYT
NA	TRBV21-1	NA	ASSKPLGATGNTIY
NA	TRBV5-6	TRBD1	ASSLAAGTGFLETQY
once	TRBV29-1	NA	SAYFRGRGTDEQY
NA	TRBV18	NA	ASSSERTDTQY